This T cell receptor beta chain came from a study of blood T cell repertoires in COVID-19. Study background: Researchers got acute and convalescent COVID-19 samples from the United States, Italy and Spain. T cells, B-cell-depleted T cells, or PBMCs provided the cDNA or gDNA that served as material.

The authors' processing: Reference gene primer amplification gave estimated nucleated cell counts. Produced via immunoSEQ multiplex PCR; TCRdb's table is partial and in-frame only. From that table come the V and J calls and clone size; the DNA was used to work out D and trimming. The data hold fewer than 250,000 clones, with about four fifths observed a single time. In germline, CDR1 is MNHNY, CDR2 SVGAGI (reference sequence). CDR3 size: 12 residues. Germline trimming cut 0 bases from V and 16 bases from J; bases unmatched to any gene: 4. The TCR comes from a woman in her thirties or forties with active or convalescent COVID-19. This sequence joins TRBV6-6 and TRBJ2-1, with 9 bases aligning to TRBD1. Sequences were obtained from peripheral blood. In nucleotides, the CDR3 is TGTGCCAGCAGTTACTCGACAGGGGGAAGATTCTTC. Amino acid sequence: CASSYSTGGRFF.